This entry describes one TCR beta chain. The data belong to a study of blood T cell repertoires in COVID-19. Study-wide context: Sites across the United States, Italy and Spain contributed samples from acute and convalescent COVID-19.

Original processing methods: How many nucleated cells were present was estimated from reference gene primer amplification. Method: immunoSEQ multiplex PCR; TCRdb's copy keeps in-frame clones and lacks some. V, J and clone size were drawn from that table, and D and trimming were deduced from the DNA. This sample carries around 55,000 clones, approximately 90% of them seen once, and the ten largest clones take 1.4%. V shed 2 bases, J shed 0 bases, and the junction held 7 bases outside the gene matches. CDR3 size: 18 residues. The germline gives CDR1 SGHNT, CDR2 YENEEA. This chain links TRBV11-3 with TRBJ1-6; the match to TRBD1 covers 7 bases. Sequencing was performed on peripheral blood. This TCR was sampled from a man in his sixties with acute or convalescent COVID-19. The CDR3 DNA follows: TGTGCCAGCAGCTTAAGGCCAGGGGGGTCCTCCTATAATTCACCCCTCCACTTT. Its protein product is CASSLRPGGSSYNSPLHF.